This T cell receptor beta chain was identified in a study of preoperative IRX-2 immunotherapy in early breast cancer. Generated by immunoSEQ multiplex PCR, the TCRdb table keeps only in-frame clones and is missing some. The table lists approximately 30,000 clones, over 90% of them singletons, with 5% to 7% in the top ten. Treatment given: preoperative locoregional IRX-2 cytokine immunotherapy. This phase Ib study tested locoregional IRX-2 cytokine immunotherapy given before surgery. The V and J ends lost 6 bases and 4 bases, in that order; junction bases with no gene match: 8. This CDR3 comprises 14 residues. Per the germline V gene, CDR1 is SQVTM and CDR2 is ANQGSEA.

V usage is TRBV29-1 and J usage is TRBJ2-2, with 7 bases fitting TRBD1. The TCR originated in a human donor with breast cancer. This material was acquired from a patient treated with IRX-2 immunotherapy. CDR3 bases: TGCAGCGTCGGATACAGGGGCCTCACCGGGGAGCTGTTTTTT. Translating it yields CSVGYRGLTGELFF.